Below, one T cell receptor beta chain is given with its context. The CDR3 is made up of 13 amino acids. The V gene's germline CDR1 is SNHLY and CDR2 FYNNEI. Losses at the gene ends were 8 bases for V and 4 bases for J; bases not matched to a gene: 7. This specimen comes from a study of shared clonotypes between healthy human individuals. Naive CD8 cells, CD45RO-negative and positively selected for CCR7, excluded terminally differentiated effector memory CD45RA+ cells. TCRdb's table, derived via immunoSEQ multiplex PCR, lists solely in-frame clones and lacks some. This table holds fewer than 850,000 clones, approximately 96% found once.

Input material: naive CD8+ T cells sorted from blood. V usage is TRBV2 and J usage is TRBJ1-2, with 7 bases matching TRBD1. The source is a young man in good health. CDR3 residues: CASLTGIVYGYTF. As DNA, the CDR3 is TGTGCCAGCCTGACAGGGATCGTCTATGGCTACACCTTC.